This TCR beta chain was found in a study of response to subunit inactivated influenza vaccine. Per germline, CDR1 SGHAT and CDR2 FQNNGV. The CDR3 is 15 residues long. Trimming shortened V by 5 bases and J by 1 base, and 11 bases separated the two germline ends. This clonotype was found a few times. Its antigen is not identified. Broader study findings: There was a suggestion from the authors that each seasonal influenza vaccination recruits few new T cells.

TCRdb analysed the RT-PCR reads with MiXCR anew, one entry per CDR3 protein. This repertoire shows about 500,000 distinct CDR3 sequences, roughly 13% found once; its top ten account for roughly 14%. Sequencing was performed on PBMCs from blood, taken 35 to 45 days after vaccination. This chain links TRBV11-2 with TRBJ2-2; D uncertain. The receptor comes from a man between 50 and 59 years old who received an inactivated influenza vaccine. CDR3 residues: CASSPTVLNTGELFF. CDR3 sequence (DNA): TGTGCCAGCAGCCCAACCGTCCTGAACACCGGGGAGCTGTTTTTT.